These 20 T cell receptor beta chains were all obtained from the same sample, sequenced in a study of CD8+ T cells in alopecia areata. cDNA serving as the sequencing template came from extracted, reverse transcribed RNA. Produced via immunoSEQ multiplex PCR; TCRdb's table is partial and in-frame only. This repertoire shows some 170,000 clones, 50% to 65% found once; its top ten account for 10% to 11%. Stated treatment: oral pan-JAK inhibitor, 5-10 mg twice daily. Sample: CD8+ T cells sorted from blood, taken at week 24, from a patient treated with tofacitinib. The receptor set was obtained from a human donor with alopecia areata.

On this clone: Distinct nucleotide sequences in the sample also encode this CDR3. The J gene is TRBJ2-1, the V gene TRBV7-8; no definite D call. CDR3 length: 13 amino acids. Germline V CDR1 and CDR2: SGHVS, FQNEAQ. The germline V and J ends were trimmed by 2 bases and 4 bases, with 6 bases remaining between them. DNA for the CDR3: TGTGCCAGCAGCTTAAGTCCGTACAATGAGCAGTTCTTC. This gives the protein CASSLSPYNEQFF.

The CDR3 here is CASSLTPQGNEKLFF. CDR3 sequence (DNA): TGTGCCAGCAGTTTAACCCCCCAGGGGAATGAAAAACTGTTTTTT. This chain joins TRBV27 and TRBJ1-4, with D perhaps matching TRBD1 (6 bases). CDR3 length: 15 residues. CDR1 is MNHEY, CDR2 SMNVEV, per germline (reference sequence). V lost 2 bases, J lost 5 bases, and 12 bases lay in between.

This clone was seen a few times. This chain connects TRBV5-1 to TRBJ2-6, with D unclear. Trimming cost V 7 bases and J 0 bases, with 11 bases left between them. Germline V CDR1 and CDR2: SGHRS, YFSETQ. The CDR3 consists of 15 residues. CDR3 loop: CASAPSSSGANVLTF. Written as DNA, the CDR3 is TGCGCCAGCGCCCCCAGTTCCTCTGGGGCCAACGTCCTGACTTTC. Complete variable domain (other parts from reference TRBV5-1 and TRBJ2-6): KAGVTQTPRYLIKTRGQQVTLSCSPISGHRSVSWYQQTPGQGLQFLFEYFSETQRNKGNFPGRFSGRQFSNSRSEMNVSTLELGDSALYLCASAPSSSGANVLTFGAGSRLTVL.

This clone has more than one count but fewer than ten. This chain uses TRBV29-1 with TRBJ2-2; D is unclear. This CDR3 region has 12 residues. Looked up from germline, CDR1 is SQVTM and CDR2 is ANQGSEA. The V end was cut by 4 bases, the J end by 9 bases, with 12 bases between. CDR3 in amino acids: CSVGAGNRELFF. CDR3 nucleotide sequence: TGCAGCGTTGGAGCTGGCAACCGGGAGCTGTTTTTT.

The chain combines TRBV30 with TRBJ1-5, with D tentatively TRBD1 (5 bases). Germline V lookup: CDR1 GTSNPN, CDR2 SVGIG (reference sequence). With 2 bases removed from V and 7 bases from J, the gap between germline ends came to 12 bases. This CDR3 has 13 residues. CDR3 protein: CAWSQGEGQPQHF. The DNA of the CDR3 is TGTGCCTGGAGTCAGGGAGAAGGCCAGCCCCAGCATTTT.

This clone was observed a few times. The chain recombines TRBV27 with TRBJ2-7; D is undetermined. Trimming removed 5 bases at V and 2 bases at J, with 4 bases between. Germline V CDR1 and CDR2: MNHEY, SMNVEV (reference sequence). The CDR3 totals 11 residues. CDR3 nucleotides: TGTGCCAGCAGTGGGGCCTACGAGCAGTACTTC. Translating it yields CASSGAYEQYF.

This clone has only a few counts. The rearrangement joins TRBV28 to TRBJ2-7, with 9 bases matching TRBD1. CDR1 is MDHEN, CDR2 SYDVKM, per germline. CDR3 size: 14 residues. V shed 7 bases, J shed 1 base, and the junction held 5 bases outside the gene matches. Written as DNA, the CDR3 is TGTGCCAGCACCTTACAGGGGGCTTCCTACGAGCAGTACTTC. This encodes CASTLQGASYEQYF.

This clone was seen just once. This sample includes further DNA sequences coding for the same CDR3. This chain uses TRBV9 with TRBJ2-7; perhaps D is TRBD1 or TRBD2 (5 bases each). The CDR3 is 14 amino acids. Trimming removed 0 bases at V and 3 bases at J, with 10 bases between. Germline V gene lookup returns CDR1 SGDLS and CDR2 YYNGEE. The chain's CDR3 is CASSVGSGSYEQYF. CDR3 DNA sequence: TGTGCCAGCAGCGTAGGTTCAGGGAGCTACGAGCAGTACTTC.

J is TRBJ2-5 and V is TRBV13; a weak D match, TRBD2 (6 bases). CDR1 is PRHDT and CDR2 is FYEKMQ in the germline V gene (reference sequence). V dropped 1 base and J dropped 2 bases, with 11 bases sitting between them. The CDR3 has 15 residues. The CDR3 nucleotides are TGTGCCAGCAGCTTAGTTGGGGGAGGTCAAGAGACCCAGTACTTC. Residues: CASSLVGGGQETQYF. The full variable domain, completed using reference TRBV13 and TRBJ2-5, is AAGVIQSPRHLIKEKRETATLKCYPIPRHDTVYWYQQGPGQDPQFLISFYEKMQSDKGSIPDRFSAQQFSDYHSELNMSSLELGDSALYFCASSLVGGGQETQYFGPGTRLLVL.

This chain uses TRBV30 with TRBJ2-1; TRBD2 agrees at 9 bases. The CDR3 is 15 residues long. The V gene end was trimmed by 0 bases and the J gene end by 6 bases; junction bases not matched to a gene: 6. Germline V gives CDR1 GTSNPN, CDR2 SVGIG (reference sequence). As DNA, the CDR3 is TGTGCCTGGAGTGTAACGGCGGGGGGGACCAATGAGCAGTTCTTC. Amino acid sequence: CAWSVTAGGTNEQFF.

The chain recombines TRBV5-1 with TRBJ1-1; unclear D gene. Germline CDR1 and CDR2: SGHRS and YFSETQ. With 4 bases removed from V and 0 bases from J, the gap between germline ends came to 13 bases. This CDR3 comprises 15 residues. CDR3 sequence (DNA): TGCGCCAGCAGCGCCAACCCGGCGATGAACACTGAAGCTTTCTTT. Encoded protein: CASSANPAMNTEAFF.

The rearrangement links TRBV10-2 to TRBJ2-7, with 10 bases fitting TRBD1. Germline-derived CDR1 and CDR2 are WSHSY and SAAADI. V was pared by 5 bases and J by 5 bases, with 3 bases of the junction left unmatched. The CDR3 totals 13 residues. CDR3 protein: CASSKGTGDEQYF. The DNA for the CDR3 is TGCGCCAGCAGTAAGGGGACAGGGGACGAGCAGTACTTC.

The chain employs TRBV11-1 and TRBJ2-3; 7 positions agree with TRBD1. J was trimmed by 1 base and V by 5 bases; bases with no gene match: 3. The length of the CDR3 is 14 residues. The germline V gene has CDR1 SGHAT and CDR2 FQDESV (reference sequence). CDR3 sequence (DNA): TGTGCCAGCAGCGCTACAGGGGGCACAGATACGCAGTATTTT. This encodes CASSATGGTDTQYF.

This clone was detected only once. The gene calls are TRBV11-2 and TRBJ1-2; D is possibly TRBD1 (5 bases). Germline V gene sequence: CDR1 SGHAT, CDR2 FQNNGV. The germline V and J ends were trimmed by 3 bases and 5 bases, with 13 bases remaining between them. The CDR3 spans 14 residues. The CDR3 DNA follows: TGTGCCAGCAGCTTCGGGACGGAGCAGTATGGCTACACCTTC. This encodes CASSFGTEQYGYTF.

CDR3 coding DNA: TGCAGCGTACGAGGACCGAGCGGCTACGAGCAGTACTTC. This encodes CSVRGPSGYEQYF. The rearrangement uses TRBV29-1 and TRBJ2-7; possibly TRBD2 for D (5 bases). This CDR3 is built from 13 residues. The V and J ends lost 6 bases and 3 bases respectively, with 15 bases between them. Germline V gene data show CDR1 as SQVTM and CDR2 as ANQGSEA.

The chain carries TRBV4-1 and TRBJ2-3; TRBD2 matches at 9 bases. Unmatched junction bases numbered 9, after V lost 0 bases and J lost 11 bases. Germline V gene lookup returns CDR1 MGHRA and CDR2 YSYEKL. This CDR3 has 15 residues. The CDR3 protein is CASSQDLLAGQVQYF. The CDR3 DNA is TGCGCCAGCAGCCAAGATTTGCTAGCGGGGCAGGTGCAGTATTTT.

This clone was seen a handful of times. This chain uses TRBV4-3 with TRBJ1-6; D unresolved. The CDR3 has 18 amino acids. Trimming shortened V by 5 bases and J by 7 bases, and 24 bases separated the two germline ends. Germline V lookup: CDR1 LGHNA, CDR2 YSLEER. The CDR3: CASSEAASLGGFNSPLHF. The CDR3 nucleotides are TGCGCCAGCAGCGAAGCTGCCTCTCTCGGAGGGTTCAATTCACCCCTCCACTTT.

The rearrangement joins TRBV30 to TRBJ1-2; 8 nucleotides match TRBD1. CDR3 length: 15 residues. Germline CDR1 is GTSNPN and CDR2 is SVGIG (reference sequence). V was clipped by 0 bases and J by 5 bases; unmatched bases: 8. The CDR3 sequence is CAWSVGSRGPYGYTF. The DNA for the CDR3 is TGTGCCTGGAGTGTTGGTTCCAGGGGGCCTTATGGCTACACCTTC.

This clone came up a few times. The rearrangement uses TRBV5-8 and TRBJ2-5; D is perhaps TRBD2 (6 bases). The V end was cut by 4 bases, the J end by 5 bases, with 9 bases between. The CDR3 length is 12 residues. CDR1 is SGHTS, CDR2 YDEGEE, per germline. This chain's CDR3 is CASSQRGETQYF. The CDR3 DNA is TGTGCCAGCAGCCAACGGGGGGAGACCCAGTACTTC.

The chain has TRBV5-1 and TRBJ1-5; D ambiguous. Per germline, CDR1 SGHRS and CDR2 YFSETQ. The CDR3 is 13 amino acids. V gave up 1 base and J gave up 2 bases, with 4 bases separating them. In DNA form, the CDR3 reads TGCGCCAGCAGCTTGAGGGGCAATCAGCCCCAGCATTTT. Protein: CASSLRGNQPQHF.